This T cell receptor beta chain was profiled in a study of T-cell reconstitution after alpha-beta-depleted transplantation in children. TCRbeta library preparation incorporated unique molecular identifiers. TCRdb reprocessed the PCR reads via MiXCR and lists one record per CDR3 protein. The sample shows approximately 650,000 distinct CDR3 sequences, around 14% of them seen only once. The trim removed 4 bases at V and 8 bases at J, leaving 18 bases unmatched. CDR1 is SGHDT and CDR2 is YYEEEE in the germline V gene. The CDR3 runs 17 residues. Only a few counts were recorded for this clonotype. V is TRBV5-6 and J is TRBJ2-1; TRBD2 matches 7 bases. This TCR was sampled from a girl aged 2 to 10 with congenital amegakaryocytic thrombocytopenia, due to receive a stem cell transplant. The source material was PBMCs, sampled before TCRalphabeta/CD19-depleted stem cell transplant. For the CDR3, the DNA is TGTGCCAGCAGCCCAGTTGTATTGTGGCGGGAGCAAGATGAGCAGTTCTTC. The encoded protein is CASSPVVLWREQDEQFF.